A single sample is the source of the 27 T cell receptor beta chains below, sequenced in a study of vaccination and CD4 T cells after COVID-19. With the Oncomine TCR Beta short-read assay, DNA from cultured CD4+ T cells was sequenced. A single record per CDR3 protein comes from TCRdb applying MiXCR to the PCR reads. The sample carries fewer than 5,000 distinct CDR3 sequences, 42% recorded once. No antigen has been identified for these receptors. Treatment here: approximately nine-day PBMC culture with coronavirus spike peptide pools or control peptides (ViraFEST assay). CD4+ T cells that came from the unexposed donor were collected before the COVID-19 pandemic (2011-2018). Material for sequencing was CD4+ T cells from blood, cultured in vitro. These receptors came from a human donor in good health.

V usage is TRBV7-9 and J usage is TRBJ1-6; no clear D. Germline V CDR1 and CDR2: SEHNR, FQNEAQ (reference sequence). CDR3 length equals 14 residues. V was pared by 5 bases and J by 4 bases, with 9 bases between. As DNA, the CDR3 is TGTGCCAGCAGCATCGGACGGTATAATTCACCCCTCCACTTT. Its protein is CASSIGRYNSPLHF.

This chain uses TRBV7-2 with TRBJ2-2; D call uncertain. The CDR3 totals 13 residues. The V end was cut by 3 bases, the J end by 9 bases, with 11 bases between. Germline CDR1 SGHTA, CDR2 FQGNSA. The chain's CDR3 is CASSFRLYRELFF. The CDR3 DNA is TGTGCCAGCAGCTTTCGGCTGTACCGGGAGCTGTTTTTT.

The CDR3 DNA is TGCAGCGTTTTGAGGGAAATGAACACTGAAGCTTTCTTT. It translates to CSVLREMNTEAFF. The V call is TRBV29-1, the J call TRBJ1-1, with D unresolved. The V and J ends lost 5 bases and 0 bases respectively, with 10 bases between them. The CDR3 runs to 13 residues. CDR1 and CDR2 from the germline V gene are SQVTM and ANQGSEA. The full variable domain, with the rest looked up from reference TRBV29-1 and TRBJ1-1, is SAVISQKPSRDICQRGTSLTIQCQVDSQVTMMFWYRQQPGQSLTLIATANQGSEATYESGFVIDKFPISRPNLTFSTLTVSNMSPEDSSIYLCSVLREMNTEAFFGQGTRLTVV.

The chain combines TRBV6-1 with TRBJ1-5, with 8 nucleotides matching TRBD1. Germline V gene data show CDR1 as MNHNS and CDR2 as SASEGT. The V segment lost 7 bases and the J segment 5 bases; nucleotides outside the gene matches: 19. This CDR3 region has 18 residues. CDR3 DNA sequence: TGTGCCAGCACCCTGTCGGGACGGAGACAGGGGCGAGATCAGCCCCAGCATTTT. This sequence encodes CASTLSGRRQGRDQPQHF.

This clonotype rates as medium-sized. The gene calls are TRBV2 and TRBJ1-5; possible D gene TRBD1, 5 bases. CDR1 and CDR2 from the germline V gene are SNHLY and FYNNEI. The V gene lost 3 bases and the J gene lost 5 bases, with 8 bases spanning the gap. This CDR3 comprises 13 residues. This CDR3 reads CASSEGGYQPQHF. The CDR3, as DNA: TGTGCCAGCAGTGAGGGGGGATATCAGCCCCAGCATTTT.

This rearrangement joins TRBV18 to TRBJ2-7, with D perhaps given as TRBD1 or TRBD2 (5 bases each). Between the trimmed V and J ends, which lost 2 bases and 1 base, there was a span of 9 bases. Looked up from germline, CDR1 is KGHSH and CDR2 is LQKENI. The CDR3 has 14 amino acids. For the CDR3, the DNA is TGTGCCAGCTCACCATGGGACGGGTCCTACGAGCAGTACTTC. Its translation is CASSPWDGSYEQYF.

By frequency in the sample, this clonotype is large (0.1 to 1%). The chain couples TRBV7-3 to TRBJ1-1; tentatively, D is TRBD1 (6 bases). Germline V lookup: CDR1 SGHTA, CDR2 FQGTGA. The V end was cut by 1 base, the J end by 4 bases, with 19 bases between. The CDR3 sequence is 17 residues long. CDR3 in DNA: TGTGCCAGCAGCTTAAACGGGGGGGCGAGTGGTGCCACTGAAGCTTTCTTT. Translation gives CASSLNGGASGATEAFF. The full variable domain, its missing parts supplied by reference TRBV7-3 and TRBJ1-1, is GAGVSQTPSNKVTEKGKYVELRCDPISGHTALYWYRQSLGQGPEFLIYFQGTGAADDSGLPNDRFFAVRPEGSVSTLKIQRTERGDSAVYLCASSLNGGASGATEAFFGQGTRLTVV.

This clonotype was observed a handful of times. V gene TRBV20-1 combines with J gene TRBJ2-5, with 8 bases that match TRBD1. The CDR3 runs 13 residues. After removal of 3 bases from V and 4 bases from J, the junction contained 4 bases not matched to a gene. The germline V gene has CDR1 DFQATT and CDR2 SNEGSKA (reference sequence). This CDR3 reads CSASTRGLETQYF. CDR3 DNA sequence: TGCAGTGCTAGTACCAGGGGGCTAGAGACCCAGTACTTC.

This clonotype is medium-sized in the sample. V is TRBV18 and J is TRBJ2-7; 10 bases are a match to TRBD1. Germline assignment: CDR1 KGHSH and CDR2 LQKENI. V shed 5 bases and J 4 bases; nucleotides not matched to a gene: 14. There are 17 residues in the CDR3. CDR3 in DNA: TGTGCCAGCTCAAGTGGGACAGGGGCCTTGAAACTATACGAGCAGTACTTC. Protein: CASSSGTGALKLYEQYF.

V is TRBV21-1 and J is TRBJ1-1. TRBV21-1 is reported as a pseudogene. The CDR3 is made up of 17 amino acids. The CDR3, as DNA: TGTGCCAGCAGCACATTCCGGAGCGGGGATATGAACACTGAAGCTTTCTTT. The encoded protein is CASSTFRSGDMNTEAFF.

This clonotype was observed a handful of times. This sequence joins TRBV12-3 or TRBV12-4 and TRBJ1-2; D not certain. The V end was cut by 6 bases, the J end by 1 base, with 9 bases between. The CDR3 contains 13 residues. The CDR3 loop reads CASSLTLNYGYTF. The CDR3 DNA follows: TGTGCCAGCAGCCTGACACTTAACTATGGCTACACCTTC.

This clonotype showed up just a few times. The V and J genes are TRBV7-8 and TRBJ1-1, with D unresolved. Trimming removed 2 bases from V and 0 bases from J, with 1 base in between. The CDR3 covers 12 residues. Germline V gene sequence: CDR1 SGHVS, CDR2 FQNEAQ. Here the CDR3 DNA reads TGTGCCAGCAGCTTATTGAACACTGAAGCTTTCTTT. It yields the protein CASSLLNTEAFF.

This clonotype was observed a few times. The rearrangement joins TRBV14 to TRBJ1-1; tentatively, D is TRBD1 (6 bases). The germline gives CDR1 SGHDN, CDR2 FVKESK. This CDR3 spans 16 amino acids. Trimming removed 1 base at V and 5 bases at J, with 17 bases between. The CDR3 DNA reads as TGTGCCAGCAGCCAAGTCCGTCCGGGGGCCGGGACTGAAGCTTTCTTT. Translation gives CASSQVRPGAGTEAFF. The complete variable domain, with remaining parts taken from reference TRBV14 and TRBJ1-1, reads EAGVTQFPSHSVIEKGQTVTLRCDPISGHDNLYWYRRVMGKEIKFLLHFVKESKQDESGMPNNRFLAERTGGTYSTLKVQPAELEDSGVYFCASSQVRPGAGTEAFFGQGTRLTVV.

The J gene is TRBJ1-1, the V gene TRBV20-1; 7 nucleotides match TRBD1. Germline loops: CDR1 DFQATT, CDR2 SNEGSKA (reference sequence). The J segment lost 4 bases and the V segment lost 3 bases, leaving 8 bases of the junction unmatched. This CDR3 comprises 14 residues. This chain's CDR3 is CSASPPQGVTEAFF. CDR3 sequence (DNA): TGCAGTGCTAGCCCCCCCCAGGGGGTCACTGAAGCTTTCTTT.

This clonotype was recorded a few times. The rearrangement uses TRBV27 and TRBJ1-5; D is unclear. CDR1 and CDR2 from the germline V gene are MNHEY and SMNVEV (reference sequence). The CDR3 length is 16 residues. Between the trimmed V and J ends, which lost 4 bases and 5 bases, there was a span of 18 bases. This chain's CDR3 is CASSSRGLLTDQPQHF. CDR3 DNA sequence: TGTGCCAGCAGTTCTAGAGGACTGTTGACTGATCAGCCCCAGCATTTT.

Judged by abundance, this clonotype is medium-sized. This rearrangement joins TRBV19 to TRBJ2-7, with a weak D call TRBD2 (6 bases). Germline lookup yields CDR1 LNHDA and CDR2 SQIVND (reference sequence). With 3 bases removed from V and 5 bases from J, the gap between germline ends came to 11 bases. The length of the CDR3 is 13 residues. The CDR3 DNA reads TGTGCCAGTAGTATTGGCTGGGGGGACGAGCAGTACTTC. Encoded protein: CASSIGWGDEQYF.

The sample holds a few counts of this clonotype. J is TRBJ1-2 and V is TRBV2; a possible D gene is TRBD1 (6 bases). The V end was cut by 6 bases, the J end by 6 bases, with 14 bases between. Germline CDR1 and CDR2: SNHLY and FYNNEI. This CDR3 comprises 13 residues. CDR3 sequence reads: CASSRGHRHGYTF. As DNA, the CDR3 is TGTGCCAGCAGCCGGGGACACAGACATGGCTACACCTTC.

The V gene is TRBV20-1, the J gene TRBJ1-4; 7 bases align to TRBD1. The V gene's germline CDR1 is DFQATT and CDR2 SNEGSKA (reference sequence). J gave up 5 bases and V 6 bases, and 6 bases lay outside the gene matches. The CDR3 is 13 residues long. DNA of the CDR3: TGCAGTGCAAATACAGGGGAAAATGAAAAACTGTTTTTT. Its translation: CSANTGENEKLFF.

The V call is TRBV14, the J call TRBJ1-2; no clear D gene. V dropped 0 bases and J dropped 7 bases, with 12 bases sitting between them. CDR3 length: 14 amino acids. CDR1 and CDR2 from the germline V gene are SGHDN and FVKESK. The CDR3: CASSQDWGVGGYTF. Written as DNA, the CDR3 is TGTGCCAGCAGCCAAGATTGGGGAGTTGGTGGCTACACCTTC.

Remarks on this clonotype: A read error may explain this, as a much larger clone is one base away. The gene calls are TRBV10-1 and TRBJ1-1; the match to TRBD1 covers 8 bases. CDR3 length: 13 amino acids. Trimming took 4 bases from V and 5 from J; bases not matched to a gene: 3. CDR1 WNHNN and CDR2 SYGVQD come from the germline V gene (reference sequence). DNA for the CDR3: TGCGCCAGCAGTGGGACAGGGCTTACTGAAGCTTTCTTT. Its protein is CASSGTGLTEAFF.

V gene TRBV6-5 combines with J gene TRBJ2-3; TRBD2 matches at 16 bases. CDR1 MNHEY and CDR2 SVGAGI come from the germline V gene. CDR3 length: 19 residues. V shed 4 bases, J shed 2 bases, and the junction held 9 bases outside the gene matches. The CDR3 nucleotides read TGTGCCAGCAGTTGCTCGGGACTAGCGGGGGGGACTAACACAGATACGCAGTATTTT. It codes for CASSCSGLAGGTNTDTQYF.

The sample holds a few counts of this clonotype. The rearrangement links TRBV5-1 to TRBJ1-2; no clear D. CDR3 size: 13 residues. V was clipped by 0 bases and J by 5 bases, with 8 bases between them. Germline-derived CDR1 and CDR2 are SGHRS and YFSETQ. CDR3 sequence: CASSLDPAYGYTF. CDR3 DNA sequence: TGCGCCAGCAGCTTGGATCCAGCTTATGGCTACACCTTC.

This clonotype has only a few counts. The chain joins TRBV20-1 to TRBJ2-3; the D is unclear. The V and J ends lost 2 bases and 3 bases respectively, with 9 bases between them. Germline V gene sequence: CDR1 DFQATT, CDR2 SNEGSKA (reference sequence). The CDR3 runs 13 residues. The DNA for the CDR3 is TGCAGTGCTAGATCTCAGGAGACAGATACGCAGTATTTT. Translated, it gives CSARSQETDTQYF.

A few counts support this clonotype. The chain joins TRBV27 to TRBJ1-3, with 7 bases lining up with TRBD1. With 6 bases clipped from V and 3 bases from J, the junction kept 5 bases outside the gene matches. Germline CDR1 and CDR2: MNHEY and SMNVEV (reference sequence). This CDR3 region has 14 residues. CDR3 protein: CASSKTGSGNTIYF. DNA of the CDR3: TGTGCCAGCAGCAAGACAGGGAGTGGAAACACCATATATTTT.

The CDR3 loop reads CASSFFGQGAYEQYF. The CDR3 DNA is TGTGCCAGCAGTTTTTTCGGACAGGGAGCCTACGAGCAGTACTTC. V usage is TRBV12-3 or TRBV12-4 and J usage is TRBJ2-7, with 8 nucleotides matching TRBD1. With 3 bases clipped from V and 2 bases from J, the junction kept 6 bases outside the gene matches. The CDR3 is made up of 15 amino acids.

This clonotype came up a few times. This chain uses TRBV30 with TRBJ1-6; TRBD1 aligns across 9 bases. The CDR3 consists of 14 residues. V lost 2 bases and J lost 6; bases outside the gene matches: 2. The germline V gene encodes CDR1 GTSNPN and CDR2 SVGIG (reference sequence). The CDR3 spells CAWSTGGPNSPLHF. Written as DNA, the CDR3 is TGTGCCTGGAGTACAGGGGGCCCTAATTCACCCCTCCACTTT.

Written as DNA, the CDR3 is TGTGCCAGCAGTCCCCCAGGACGGACAGATACGCAGTATTTT. Protein sequence: CASSPPGRTDTQYF. The V gene is TRBV27, the J gene TRBJ2-3; no clear D. The V and J ends lost 5 bases and 3 bases respectively, with 12 bases between them. Germline V gene sequence: CDR1 MNHEY, CDR2 SMNVEV (reference sequence). The CDR3 is 14 residues long.